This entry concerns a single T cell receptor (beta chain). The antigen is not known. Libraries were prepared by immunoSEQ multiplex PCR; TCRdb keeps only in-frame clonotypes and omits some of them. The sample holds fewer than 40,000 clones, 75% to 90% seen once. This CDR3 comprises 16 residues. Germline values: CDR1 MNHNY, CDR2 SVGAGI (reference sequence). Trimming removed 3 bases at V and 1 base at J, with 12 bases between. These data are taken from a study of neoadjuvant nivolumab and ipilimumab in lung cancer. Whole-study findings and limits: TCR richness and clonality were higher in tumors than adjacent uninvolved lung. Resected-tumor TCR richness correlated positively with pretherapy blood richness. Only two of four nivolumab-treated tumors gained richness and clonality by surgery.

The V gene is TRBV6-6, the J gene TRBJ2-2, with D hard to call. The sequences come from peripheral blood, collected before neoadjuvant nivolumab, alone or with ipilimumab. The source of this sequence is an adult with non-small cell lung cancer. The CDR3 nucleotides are TGTGCCAGCAGTTATTATCCGAGTGGGAACACCGGGGAGCTGTTTTTT. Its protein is CASSYYPSGNTGELFF.